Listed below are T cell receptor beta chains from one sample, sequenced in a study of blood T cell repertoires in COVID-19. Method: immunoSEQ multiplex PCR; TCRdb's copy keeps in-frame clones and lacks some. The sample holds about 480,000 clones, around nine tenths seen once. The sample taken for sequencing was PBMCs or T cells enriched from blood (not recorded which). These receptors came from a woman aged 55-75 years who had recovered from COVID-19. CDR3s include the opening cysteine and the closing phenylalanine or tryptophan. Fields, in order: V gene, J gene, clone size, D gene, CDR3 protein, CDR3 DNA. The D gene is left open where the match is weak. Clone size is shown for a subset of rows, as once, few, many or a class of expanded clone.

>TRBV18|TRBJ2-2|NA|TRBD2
CASSPALLAPNTGELFF
TGTGCCAGCTCACCAGCCTTACTAGCGCCGAACACCGGGGAGCTGTTTTTT
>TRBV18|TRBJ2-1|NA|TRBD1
CASSPRLGTGKGEQFF
TGTGCCAGCTCACCACGTTTGGGGACAGGGAAGGGTGAGCAGTTCTTC
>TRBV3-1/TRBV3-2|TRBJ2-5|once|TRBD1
CASSQPGQDVQETQYF
TGTGCCAGCAGCCAGCCGGGACAGGACGTCCAAGAGACCCAGTACTTC
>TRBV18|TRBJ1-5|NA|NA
CASSPTGNQPQHF
TGTGCCAGCTCACCAACAGGGAATCAGCCCCAGCATTTT
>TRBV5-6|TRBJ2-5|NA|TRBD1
CASSLGTGLPETQYF
TGTGCCAGCAGCTTGGGGACAGGACTTCCGGAGACCCAGTACTTC
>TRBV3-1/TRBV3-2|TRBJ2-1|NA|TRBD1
CASSPTGQFYNEQFF
TGTGCCAGCAGTCCGACGGGACAGTTCTACAATGAGCAGTTCTTC
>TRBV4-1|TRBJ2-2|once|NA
CASSRTQGYTGELFF
TGCGCCAGCAGCCGAACTCAGGGGTACACCGGGGAGCTGTTTTTT
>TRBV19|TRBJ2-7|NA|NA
CASSRKTLSPYEQYF
TGTGCCAGTAGTAGAAAGACACTTTCCCCCTACGAGCAGTACTTC
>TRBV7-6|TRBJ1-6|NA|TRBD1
CASSLSPTGGVSPLHF
TGTGCCAGCAGCTTAAGCCCGACAGGGGGCGTTTCACCCCTCCACTTT
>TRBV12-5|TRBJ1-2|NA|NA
CASGLEGDYGYTF
TGTGCTAGTGGTTTGGAGGGGGACTATGGCTACACCTTC
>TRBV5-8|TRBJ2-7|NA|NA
CASSAPSSYEQYF
TGTGCCAGCAGCGCACCTAGCTCCTACGAGCAGTACTTC
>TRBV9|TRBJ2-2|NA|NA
CASSVGGGVTGELFF
TGTGCCAGCAGCGTAGGGGGCGGGGTCACCGGGGAGCTGTTTTTT
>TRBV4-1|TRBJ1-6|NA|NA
CASSQADGTGFGPLHF
TGCGCCAGCAGCCAAGCTGACGGTACAGGGTTTGGCCCCCTCCACTTT
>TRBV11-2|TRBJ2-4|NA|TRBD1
CASSLDRQGTKNIQYF
TGTGCCAGCAGCTTGGACAGACAGGGAACCAAAAACATTCAGTACTTC
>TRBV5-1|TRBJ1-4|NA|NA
CASSLERNNEKLFF
TGCGCCAGCAGCTTGGAGCGGAACAATGAAAAACTGTTTTTT
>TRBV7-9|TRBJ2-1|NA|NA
CASSLTNNEQFF
TGTGCCAGCAGCCTGACTAACAATGAGCAGTTCTTC
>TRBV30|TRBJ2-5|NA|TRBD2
CAWSVRGRSLAGKETQYF
TGTGCCTGGAGTGTACGGGGGAGGAGCTTAGCGGGGAAAGAGACCCAGTACTTC
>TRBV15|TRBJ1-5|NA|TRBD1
CATSRIDRDGQPQHF
TGTGCCACCAGCAGGATAGACAGGGACGGTCAGCCCCAGCATTTT
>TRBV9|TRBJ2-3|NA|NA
CASSAAPGGSTDTQYF
TGTGCCAGCAGCGCCGCCCCCGGAGGTAGCACAGATACGCAGTATTTT
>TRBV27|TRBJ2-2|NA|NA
CASSRTGGNTGELFF
TGTGCCAGCAGCCGGACCGGGGGAAACACCGGGGAGCTGTTTTTT
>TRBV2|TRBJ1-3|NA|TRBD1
CASSEGGQGNTIYF
TGTGCCAGCAGTGAAGGGGGACAGGGAAACACCATATATTTT
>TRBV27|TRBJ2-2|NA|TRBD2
CARGRLAGWAGELFF
TGTGCCAGGGGGCGGCTAGCGGGGTGGGCCGGGGAGCTGTTTTTT
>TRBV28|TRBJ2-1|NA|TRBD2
CASRLAGGLSGRNEQFF
TGTGCCAGCAGACTAGCGGGGGGGCTCAGCGGTAGGAATGAGCAGTTCTTC
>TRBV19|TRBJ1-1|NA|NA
CASNWARGNTEAFF
TGTGCCAGTAACTGGGCCCGGGGGAACACTGAAGCTTTCTTT
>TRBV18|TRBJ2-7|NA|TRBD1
CASSLGTGSSYEQYF
TGTGCCAGCTCACTTGGGACAGGGAGCTCCTACGAGCAGTACTTC
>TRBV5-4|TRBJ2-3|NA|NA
CASSKDRGSTDTQYF
TGTGCCAGCAGCAAAGACAGAGGTAGTACAGATACGCAGTATTTT
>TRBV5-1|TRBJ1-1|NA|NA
CASSLRLEGGTEAFF
TGCGCCAGCAGCTTGAGGTTAGAGGGTGGCACTGAAGCTTTCTTT
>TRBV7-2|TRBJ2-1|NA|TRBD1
CASSNDRDSYNEQFF
TGTGCCAGCAGCAACGACAGGGACTCCTACAATGAGCAGTTCTTC